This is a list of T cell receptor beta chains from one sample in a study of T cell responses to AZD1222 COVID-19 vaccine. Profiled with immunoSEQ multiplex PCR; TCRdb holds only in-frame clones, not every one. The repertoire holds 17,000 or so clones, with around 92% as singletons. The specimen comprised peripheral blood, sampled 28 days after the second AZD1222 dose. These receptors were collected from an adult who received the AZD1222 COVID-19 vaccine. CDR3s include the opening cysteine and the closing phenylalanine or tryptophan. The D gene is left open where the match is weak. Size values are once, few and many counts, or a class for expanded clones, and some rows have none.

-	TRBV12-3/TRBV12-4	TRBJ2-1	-	CASTRELYNEQFF	TGTGCCAGCACCCGGGAGCTCTACAATGAGCAGTTCTTC
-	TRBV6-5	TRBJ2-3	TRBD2	CASSWLGGDTQYF	TGTGCCAGCAGTTGGCTCGGGGGGGATACGCAGTATTTT
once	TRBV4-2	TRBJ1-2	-	CASSQDDGDYGYTF	TGTGCCAGCAGCCAAGATGACGGGGACTATGGCTACACCTTC
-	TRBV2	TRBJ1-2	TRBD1	CASSVTAGGSNNYGYTF	TGTGCCAGCAGTGTGACGGCAGGGGGTAGTAATAACTATGGCTACACCTTC
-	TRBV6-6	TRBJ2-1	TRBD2	CASGRGGLYEQFF	TGTGCCAGCGGGCGGGGGGGCCTTTATGAGCAGTTCTTC
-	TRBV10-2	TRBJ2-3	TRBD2	CASSETGGAGDTQYF	TGCGCCAGCAGTGAGACCGGGGGGGCGGGAGATACGCAGTATTTT
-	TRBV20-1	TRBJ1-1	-	CSARGSTEAFF	TGCAGTGCTAGAGGGAGCACTGAAGCTTTCTTT
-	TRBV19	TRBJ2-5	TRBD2	CASSLTSGGPSDTQYF	TGTGCCAGTAGCCTTACTAGCGGGGGGCCCTCGGACACCCAGTACTTC
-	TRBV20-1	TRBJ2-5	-	CSALDRETQYF	TGCAGTGCCCTTGACCGAGAGACCCAGTACTTC
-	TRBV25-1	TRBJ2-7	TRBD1	CASSDYPTGGPHEQYF	TGTGCCAGCAGTGACTACCCGACAGGGGGACCCCACGAGCAGTACTTC
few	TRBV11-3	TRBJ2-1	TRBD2	CASSLGGTSGREGNEQFF	TGTGCCAGCAGCTTAGGCGGGACTAGCGGGAGGGAAGGGAATGAGCAGTTCTTC
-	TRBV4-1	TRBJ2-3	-	CASSQDPVGLDTQYF	TGCGCCAGCAGCCAAGATCCGGTGGGTCTAGATACGCAGTATTTT
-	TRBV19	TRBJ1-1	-	CASSQGPFF	TGTGCCAGTAGTCAGGGGCCTTTCTTT
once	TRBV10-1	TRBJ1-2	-	CASSESGGPEVGYTF	TGCGCCAGCAGTGAGTCGGGGGGTCCTGAAGTGGGCTACACCTTC
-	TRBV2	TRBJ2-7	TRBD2	CASRGLAGPSYEQYF	TGTGCCAGCAGGGGACTAGCGGGACCCTCCTACGAGCAGTACTTC
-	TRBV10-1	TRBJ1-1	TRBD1	CASSVSGGNTEAFF	TGCGCCAGCAGCGTCTCAGGGGGCAACACTGAAGCTTTCTTT
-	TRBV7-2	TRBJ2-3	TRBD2	CASSLRIQAGGPPDTQYF	TGTGCCAGCAGCTTGAGAATACAAGCGGGGGGGCCCCCAGATACGCAGTATTTT